This is a list of T cell receptor beta chains from one sample in a study of T cells in tumors after PD-1 blockade. Here immunoSEQ multiplex PCR was the method, and the copy in TCRdb shows in-frame clones only, minus some. The table has over 60,000 clones, approximately 79% seen once. This material consisted of PBMCs, taken after anti-PD-1 treatment. These receptors originate from a human donor with basal cell carcinoma. Both conserved end residues are trimmed from each CDR3. The D gene is left open where the match is weak.

j_gene: TRBJ2-5; d_gene: NA; v_gene: TRBV16; CDR3aa: ASSAERGETQY
j_gene: TRBJ1-4; d_gene: NA; v_gene: TRBV5-8; CDR3aa: ASSLSGGNEKLF
j_gene: TRBJ1-2; d_gene: NA; v_gene: TRBV3-1/TRBV3-2; CDR3aa: ASSQKGEGYGYT
j_gene: TRBJ1-2; d_gene: NA; v_gene: TRBV7-2; CDR3aa: ASSLEASGGYT
j_gene: TRBJ2-2; d_gene: NA; v_gene: TRBV7-6; CDR3aa: ASSLGDGTLTGELF
j_gene: TRBJ2-1; d_gene: NA; v_gene: TRBV9; CDR3aa: ASSVAPWGNEQF
j_gene: TRBJ1-1; d_gene: NA; v_gene: TRBV12-5; CDR3aa: ASGLFLNTEAF
j_gene: TRBJ1-2; d_gene: NA; v_gene: TRBV20-1; CDR3aa: SASKGPRGYT
j_gene: TRBJ2-1; d_gene: NA; v_gene: TRBV10-1; CDR3aa: ASSRLNSLGANEQF
j_gene: TRBJ2-7; d_gene: NA; v_gene: TRBV7-2; CDR3aa: ASSPAISSTYEQY
j_gene: TRBJ2-3; d_gene: TRBD2; v_gene: TRBV20-1; CDR3aa: SASRGGSSTDTQY
j_gene: TRBJ2-5; d_gene: TRBD1; v_gene: TRBV5-1; CDR3aa: ASSRGQGDRETQY
j_gene: TRBJ1-5; d_gene: NA; v_gene: TRBV3-1/TRBV3-2; CDR3aa: ASSFRGGQPQH
j_gene: TRBJ1-1; d_gene: NA; v_gene: TRBV5-4; CDR3aa: ASSFGTENTEAF
j_gene: TRBJ2-5; d_gene: TRBD2; v_gene: TRBV6-2/TRBV6-3; CDR3aa: ASSSLGGGAETQY
j_gene: TRBJ2-1; d_gene: NA; v_gene: TRBV2; CDR3aa: ASRGGGSSYNEQF
j_gene: TRBJ1-5; d_gene: NA; v_gene: TRBV15; CDR3aa: ATSRDLRSQPQH
j_gene: TRBJ2-3; d_gene: TRBD2; v_gene: TRBV11-3; CDR3aa: ASSRTSGGWDTQY
j_gene: TRBJ2-1; d_gene: TRBD2; v_gene: TRBV5-1; CDR3aa: ASSSAGGPENEQF
j_gene: TRBJ2-1; d_gene: NA; v_gene: TRBV6-4; CDR3aa: ASSREGEYNEQF